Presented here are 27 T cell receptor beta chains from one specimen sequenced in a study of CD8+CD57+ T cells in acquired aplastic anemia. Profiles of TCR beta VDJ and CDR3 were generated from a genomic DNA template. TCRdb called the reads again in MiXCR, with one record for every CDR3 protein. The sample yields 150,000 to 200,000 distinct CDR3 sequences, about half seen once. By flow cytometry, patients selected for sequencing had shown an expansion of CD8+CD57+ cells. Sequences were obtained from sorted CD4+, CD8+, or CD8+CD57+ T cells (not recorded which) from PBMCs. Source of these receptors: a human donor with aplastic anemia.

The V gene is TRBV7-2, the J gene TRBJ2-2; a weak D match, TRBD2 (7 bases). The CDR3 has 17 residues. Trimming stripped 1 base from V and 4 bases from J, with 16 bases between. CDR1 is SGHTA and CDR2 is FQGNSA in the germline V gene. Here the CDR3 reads CASSLGGGGGGTGELFF. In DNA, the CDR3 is TGTGCCAGCAGCTTAGGCGGGGGAGGGGGGGGCACCGGGGAGCTGTTTTTT.

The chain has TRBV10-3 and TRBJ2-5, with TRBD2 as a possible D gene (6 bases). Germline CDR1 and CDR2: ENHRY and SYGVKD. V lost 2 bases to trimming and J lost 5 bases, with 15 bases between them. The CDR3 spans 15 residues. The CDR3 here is CAISEGRGAGETQYF. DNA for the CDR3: TGTGCCATCAGTGAGGGACGTGGGGCGGGGGAGACCCAGTACTTC.

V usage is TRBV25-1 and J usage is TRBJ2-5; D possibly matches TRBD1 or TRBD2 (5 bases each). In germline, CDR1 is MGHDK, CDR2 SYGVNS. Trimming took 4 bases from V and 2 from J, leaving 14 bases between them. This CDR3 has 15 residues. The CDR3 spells CASSATGPQQETQYF. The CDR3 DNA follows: TGTGCCAGCAGTGCTACGGGACCACAACAAGAGACCCAGTACTTC.

The CDR3 region has the DNA TGTGCCATCAGCACGACACAGGATTACGAGCAGTACTTC. Residues: CAISTTQDYEQYF. The chain links TRBV10-3 to TRBJ2-7, with a weak D call TRBD1 (5 bases). CDR1 and CDR2 (germline): ENHRY, SYGVKD. The CDR3 covers 13 residues. With 6 bases removed from V and 4 bases from J, the gap between germline ends came to 13 bases.

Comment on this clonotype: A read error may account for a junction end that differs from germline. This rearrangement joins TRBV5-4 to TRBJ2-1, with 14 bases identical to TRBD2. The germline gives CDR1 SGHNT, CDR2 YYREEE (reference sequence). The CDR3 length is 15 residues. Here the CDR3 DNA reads TGTGCCGGCAGCTTGGGACTAGCGGGAGCGAATGAGCAGTTCTTC. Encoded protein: CAGSLGLAGANEQFF.

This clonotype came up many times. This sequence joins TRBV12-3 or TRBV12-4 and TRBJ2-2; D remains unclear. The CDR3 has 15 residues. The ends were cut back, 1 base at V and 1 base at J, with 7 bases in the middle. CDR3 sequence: CASSLGLGNTGELFF. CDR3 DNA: TGTGCCAGCAGTTTAGGCCTGGGGAACACCGGGGAGCTGTTTTTT.

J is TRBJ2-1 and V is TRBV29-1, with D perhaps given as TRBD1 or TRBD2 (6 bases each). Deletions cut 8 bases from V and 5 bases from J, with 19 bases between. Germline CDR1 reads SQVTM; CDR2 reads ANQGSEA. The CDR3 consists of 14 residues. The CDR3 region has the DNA TGCAGCCAAGGCCGAACGGGGGCCCACAATGAGCAGTTCTTC. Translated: CSQGRTGAHNEQFF.

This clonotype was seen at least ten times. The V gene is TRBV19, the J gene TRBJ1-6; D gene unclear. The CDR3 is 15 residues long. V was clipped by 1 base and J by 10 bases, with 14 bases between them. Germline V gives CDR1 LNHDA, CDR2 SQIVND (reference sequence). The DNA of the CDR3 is TGTGCCAGTAGTATAGGAGCGGGAGTTGAATCACCCCTCCACTTT. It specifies CASSIGAGVESPLHF.

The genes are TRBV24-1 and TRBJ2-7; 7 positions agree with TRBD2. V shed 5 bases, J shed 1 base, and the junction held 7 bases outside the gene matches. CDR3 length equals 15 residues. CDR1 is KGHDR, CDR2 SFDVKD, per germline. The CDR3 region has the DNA TGTGCCACCAGTGCCGGGGAGGGAGGGTCCTACGAGCAGTACTTC. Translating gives CATSAGEGGSYEQYF.

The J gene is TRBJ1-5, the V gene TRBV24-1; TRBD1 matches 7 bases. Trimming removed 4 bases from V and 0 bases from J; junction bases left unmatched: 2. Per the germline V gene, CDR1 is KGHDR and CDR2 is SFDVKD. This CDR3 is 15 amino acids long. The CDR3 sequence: CATSDRQGSNQPQHF. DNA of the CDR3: TGTGCCACCAGTGACAGACAGGGTAGCAATCAGCCCCAGCATTTT.

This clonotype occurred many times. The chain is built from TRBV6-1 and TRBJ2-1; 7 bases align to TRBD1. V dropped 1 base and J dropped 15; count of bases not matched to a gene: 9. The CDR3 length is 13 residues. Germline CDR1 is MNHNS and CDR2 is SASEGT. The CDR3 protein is CASSEDPRGQGFF. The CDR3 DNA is TGTGCCAGCAGTGAAGACCCAAGGGGGCAGGGGTTCTTC.

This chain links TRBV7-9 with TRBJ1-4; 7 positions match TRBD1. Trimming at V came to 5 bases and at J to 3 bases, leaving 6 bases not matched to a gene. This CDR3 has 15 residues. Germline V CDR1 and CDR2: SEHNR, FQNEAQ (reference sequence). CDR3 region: CASSGWTGPNEKLFF. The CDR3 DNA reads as TGTGCCAGCAGCGGATGGACAGGCCCTAATGAAAAACTGTTTTTT.

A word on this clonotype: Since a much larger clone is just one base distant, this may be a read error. CDR3 bases: TGCGCCAGCAGCTCGTCGGGAGCCTCCTACACTGGAGCTTTCTTT. Translation gives CASSSSGASYTGAFF. V gene TRBV5-1 combines with J gene TRBJ1-1; D remains unclear. This CDR3 has 15 residues. Germline-derived CDR1 and CDR2 are SGHRS and YFSETQ.

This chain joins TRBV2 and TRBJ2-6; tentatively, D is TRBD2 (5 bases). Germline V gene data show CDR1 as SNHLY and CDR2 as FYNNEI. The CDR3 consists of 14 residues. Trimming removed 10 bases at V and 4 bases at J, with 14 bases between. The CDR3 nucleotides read TGTGCCATAGGACGGACTCTAGGGGCCAACGTCCTGACTTTC. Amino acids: CAIGRTLGANVLTF.

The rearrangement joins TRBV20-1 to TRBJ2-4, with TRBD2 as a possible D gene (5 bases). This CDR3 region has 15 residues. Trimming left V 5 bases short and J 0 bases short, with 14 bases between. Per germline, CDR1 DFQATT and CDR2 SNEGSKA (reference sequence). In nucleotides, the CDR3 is TGCAGTGCTGAGAAGGCCGGGATAGCCAAAAACATTCAGTACTTC. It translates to CSAEKAGIAKNIQYF.

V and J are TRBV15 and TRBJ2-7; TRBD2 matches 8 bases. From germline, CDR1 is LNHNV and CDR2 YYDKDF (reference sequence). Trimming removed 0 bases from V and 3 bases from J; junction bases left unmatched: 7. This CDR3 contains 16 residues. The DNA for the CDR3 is TGTGCCACCAGCAGAGATCTCCTAGCGGGTAGCTACGAGCAGTACTTC. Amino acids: CATSRDLLAGSYEQYF.

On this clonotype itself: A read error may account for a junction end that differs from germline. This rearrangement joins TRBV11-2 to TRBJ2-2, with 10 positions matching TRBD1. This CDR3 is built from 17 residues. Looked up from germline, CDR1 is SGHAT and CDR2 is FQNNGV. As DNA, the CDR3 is TGTGCCCGCAGCTTAGGCCCTGACAGGGGGCGAACCGGGGAGCTGTTTTTT. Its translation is CARSLGPDRGRTGELFF.

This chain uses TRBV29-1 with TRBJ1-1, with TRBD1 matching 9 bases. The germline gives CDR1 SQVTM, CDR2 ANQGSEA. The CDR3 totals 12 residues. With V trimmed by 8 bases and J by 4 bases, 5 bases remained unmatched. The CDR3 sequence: CSSPQGATEAFF. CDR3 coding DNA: TGCAGCTCACCACAGGGGGCCACTGAAGCTTTCTTT.

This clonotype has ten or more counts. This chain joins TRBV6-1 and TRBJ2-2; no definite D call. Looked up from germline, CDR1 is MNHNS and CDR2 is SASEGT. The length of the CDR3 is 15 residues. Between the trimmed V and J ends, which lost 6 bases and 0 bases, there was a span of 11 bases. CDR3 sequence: CASSPLAANTGELFF. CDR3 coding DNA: TGTGCCAGCAGCCCTCTGGCGGCGAACACCGGGGAGCTGTTTTTT.

DNA of the CDR3: TGCAGCGTTGAGTCTAGCGGGAGTTCCTACGAGCAGTACTTC. This gives the protein CSVESSGSSYEQYF. The gene calls are TRBV29-1 and TRBJ2-7; the match to TRBD2 covers 10 bases. V gave up 3 bases and J gave up 1 base; unmatched junction bases: 3. Germline V CDR1 and CDR2: SQVTM, ANQGSEA. This CDR3 contains 14 residues.

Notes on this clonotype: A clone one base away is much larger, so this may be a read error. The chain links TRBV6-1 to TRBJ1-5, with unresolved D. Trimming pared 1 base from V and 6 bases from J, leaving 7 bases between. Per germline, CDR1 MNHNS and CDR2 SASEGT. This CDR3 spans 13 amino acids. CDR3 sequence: CASSEGPSQPQHF. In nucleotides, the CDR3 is TGTGCCAGCAGTGAAGGTCCAAGTCAGCCCCAGCATTTT.

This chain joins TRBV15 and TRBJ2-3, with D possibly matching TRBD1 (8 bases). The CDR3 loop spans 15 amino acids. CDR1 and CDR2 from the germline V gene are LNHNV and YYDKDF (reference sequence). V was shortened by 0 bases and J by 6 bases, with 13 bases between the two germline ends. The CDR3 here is CATSREQGGRDTQYF. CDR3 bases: TGTGCCACCAGCAGAGAACAGGGGGGGAGGGATACGCAGTATTTT.

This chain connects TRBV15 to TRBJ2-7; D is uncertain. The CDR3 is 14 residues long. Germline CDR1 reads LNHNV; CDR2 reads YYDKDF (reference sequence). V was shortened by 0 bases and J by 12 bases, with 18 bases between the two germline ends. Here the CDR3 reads CATSRDMPPTASYF. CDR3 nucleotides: TGTGCCACCAGCAGAGACATGCCCCCGACCGCTTCGTACTTC.

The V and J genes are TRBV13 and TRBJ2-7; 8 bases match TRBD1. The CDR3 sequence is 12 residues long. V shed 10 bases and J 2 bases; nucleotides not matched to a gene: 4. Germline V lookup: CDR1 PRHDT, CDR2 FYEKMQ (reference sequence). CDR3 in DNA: TGTGCCACTAGGACAGGGACCTACGAGCAGTACTTC. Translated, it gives CATRTGTYEQYF.

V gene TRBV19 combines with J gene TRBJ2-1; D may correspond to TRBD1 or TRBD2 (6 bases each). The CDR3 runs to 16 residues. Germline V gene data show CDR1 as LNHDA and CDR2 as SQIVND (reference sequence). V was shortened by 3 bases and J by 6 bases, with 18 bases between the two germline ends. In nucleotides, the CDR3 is TGTGCCAGTAGTATTGTTGGGGGGCCGCTTCCCAATGAGCAGTTCTTC. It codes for CASSIVGGPLPNEQFF. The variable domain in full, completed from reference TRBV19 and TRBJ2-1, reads DGGITQSPKYLFRKEGQNVTLSCEQNLNHDAMYWYRQDPGQGLRLIYYSQIVNDFQKGDIAEGYSVSREKKESFPLTVTSAQKNPTAFYLCASSIVGGPLPNEQFFGPGTRLTVL.

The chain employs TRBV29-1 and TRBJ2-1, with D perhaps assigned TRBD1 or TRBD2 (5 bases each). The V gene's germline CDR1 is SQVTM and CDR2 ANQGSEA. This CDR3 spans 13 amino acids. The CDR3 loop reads CGAHRDVDHGVFF. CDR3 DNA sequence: TGCGGCGCTCACCGGGACGTAGATCACGGAGTGTTCTTC.

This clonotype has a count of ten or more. The CDR3 nucleotides are TGTGCCAGCAGCTTAACAGGAGACTACGAGCAGTACGTC. Amino acids: CASSLTGDYEQYV. The chain couples TRBV11-2 to TRBJ2-7; weak D call: TRBD1 (5 bases). The V and J ends lost 2 bases and 3 bases respectively, with 8 bases between them. CDR1 and CDR2 from the germline V gene are SGHAT and FQNNGV. The CDR3 spans 13 residues.